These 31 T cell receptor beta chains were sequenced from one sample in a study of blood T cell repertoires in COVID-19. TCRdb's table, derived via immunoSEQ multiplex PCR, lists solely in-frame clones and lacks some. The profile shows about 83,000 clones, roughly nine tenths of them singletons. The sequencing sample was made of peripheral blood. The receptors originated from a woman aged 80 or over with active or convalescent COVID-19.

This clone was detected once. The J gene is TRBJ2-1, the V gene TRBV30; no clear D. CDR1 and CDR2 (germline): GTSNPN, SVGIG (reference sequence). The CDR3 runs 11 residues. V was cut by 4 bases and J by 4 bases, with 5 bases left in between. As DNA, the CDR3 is TGTGCCTGGACTGCGTACAATGAGCAGTTCTTC. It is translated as CAWTAYNEQFF.

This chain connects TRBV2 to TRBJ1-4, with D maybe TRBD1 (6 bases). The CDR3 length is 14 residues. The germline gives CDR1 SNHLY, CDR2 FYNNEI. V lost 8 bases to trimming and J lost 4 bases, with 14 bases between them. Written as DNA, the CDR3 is TGTGCCAGCGGGGAGCAGGGGCGTAATGAAAAACTGTTTTTT. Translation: CASGEQGRNEKLFF.

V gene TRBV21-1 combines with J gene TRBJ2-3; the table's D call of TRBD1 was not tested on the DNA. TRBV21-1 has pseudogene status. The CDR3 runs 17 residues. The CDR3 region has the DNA TGTGCCAGCAGCAAAGTGTTGACAGGGGGGCCTCAAGATACGCAGTATTTT. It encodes CASSKVLTGGPQDTQYF.

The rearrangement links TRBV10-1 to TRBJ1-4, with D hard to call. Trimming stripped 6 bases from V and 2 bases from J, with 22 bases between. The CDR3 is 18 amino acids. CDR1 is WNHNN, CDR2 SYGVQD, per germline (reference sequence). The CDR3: CASRRAGFFLSTNEKLFF. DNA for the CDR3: TGCGCCAGCAGGAGGGCGGGATTCTTTTTGTCCACTAATGAAAAACTGTTTTTT.

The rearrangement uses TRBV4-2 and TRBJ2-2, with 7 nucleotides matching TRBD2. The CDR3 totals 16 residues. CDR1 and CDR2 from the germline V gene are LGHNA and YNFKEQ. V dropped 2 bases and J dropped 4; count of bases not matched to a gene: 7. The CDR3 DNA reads TGTGCCAGCAGCCAAAGACTAGCAGGTTCCACCGGGGAGCTGTTTTTT. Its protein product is CASSQRLAGSTGELFF.

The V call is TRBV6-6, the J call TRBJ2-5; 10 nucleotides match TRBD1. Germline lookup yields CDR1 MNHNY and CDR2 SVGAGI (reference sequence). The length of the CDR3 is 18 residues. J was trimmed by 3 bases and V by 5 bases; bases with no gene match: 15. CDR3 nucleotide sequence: TGTGCCAGCAGTCCACGGGACAGGGGCTACGGATCTGAAGAGACCCAGTACTTC. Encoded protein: CASSPRDRGYGSEETQYF.

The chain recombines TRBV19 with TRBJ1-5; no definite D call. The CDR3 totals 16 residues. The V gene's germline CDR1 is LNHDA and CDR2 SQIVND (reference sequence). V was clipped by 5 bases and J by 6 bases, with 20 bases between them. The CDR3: CASSSQSRGRGQPQHF. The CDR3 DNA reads TGTGCCAGTAGTTCCCAGTCACGCGGGCGGGGTCAGCCCCAGCATTTT.

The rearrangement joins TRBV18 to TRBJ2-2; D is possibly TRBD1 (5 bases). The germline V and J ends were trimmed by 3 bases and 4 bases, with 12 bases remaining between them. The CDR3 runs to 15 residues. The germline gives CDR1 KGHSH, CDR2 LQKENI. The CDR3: CASSPLSDSTGELFF. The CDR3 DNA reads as TGTGCCAGCTCACCCCTCTCCGACAGCACCGGGGAGCTGTTTTTT.

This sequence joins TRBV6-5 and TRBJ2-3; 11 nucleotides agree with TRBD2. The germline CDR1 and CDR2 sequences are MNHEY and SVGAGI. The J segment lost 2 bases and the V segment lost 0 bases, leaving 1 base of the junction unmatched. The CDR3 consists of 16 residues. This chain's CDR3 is CASSYSSGGATDTQYF. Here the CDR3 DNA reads TGTGCCAGCAGTTACTCTAGCGGGGGGGCCACAGATACGCAGTATTTT.

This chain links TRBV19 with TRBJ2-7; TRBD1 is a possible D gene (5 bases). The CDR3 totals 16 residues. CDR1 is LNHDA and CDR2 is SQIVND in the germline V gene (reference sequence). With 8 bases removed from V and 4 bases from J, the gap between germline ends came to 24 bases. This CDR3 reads CASGAPDGRNGYEQYF. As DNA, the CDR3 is TGTGCCAGTGGGGCCCCGGACGGACGTAATGGTTACGAGCAGTACTTC.

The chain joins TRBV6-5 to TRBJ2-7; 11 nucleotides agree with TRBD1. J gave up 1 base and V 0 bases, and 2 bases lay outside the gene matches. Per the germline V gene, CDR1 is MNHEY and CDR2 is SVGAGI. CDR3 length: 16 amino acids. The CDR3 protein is CASSYSDRGPSYEQYF. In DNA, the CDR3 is TGTGCCAGCAGTTACTCGGACAGGGGGCCTTCCTACGAGCAGTACTTC.

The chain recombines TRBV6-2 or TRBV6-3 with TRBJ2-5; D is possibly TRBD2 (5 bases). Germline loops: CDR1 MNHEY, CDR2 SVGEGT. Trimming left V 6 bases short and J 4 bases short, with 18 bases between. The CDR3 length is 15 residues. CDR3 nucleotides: TGTGCCAGCAGCCGCCCATCACTAGTGAGAGAGACCCAGTACTTC. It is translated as CASSRPSLVRETQYF.

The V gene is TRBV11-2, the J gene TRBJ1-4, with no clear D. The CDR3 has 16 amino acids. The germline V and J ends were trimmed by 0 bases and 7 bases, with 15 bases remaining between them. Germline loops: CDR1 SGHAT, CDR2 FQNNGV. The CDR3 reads CASSLDKARAGEKLFF. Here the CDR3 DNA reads TGTGCCAGCAGCTTAGATAAAGCCAGAGCGGGTGAAAAACTGTTTTTT.

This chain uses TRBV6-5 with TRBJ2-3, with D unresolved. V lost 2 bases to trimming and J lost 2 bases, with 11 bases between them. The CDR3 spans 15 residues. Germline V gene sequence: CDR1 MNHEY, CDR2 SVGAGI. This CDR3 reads CASSYGPPHTDTQYF. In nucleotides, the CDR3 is TGTGCCAGCAGTTACGGCCCTCCCCACACAGATACGCAGTATTTT.

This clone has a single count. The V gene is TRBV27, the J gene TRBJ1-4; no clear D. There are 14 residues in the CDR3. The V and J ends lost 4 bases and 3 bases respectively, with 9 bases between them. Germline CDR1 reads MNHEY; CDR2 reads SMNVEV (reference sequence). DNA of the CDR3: TGTGCCAGCAGTTCTTTAGCGGCTAATGAAAAACTGTTTTTT. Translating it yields CASSSLAANEKLFF. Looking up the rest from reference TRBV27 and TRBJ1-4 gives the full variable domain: EAQVTQNPRYLITVTGKKLTVTCSQNMNHEYMSWYRQDPGLGLRQIYYSMNVEVTDKGDVPEGYKVSRKEKRNFPLILESPSPNQTSLYFCASSSLAANEKLFFGSGTQLSVL.

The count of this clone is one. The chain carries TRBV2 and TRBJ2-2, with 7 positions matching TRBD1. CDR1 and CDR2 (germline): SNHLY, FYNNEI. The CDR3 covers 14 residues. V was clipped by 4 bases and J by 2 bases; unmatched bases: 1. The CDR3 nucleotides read TGTGCCAGCAGTGGGGACAGTAACACCGGGGAGCTGTTTTTT. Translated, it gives CASSGDSNTGELFF.

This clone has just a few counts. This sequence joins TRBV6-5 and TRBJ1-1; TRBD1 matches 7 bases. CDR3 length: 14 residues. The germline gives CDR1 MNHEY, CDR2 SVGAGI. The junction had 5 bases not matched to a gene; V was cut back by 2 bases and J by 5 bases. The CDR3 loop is CASSYKGAWTEAFF. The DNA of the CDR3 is TGTGCCAGCAGTTACAAGGGGGCTTGGACTGAAGCTTTCTTT.

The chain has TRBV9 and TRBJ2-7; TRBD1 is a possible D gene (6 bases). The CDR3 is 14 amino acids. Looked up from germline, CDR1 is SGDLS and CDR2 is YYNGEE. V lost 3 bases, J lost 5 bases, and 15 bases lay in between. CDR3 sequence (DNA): TGTGCCAGCAGCGCAGGGGACCTGGGCGACGAGCAGTACTTC. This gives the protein CASSAGDLGDEQYF.

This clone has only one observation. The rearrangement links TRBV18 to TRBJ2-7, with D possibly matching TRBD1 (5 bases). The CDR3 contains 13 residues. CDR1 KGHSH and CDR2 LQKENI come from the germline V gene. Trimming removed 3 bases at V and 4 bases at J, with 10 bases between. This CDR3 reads CASSPSRDYEQYF. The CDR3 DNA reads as TGTGCCAGCTCACCGTCCAGGGATTACGAGCAGTACTTC.

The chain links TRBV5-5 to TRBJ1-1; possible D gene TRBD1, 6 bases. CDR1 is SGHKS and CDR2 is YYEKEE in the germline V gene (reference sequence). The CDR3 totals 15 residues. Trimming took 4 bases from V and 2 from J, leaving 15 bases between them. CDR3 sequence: CASSVFPGENTEAFF. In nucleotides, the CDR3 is TGTGCCAGCAGCGTTTTCCCAGGGGAAAACACTGAAGCTTTCTTT. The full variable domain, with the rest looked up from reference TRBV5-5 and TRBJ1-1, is DAGVTQSPTHLIKTRGQQVTLRCSPISGHKSVSWYQQVLGQGPQFIFQYYEKEERGRGNFPDRFSARQFPNYSSELNVNALLLGDSALYLCASSVFPGENTEAFFGQGTRLTVV.

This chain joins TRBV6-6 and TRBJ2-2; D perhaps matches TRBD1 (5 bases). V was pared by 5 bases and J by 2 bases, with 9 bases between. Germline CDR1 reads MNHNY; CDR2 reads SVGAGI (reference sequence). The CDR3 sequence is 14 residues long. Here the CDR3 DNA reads TGTGCCAGCAGTCCCGGACAAAACACCGGGGAGCTGTTTTTT. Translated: CASSPGQNTGELFF.

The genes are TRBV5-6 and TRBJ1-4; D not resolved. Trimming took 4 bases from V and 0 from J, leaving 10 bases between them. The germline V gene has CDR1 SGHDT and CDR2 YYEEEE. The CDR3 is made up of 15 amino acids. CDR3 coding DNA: TGTGCCAGCAGCCTAAGTTTTTCAACTAATGAAAAACTGTTTTTT. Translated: CASSLSFSTNEKLFF.

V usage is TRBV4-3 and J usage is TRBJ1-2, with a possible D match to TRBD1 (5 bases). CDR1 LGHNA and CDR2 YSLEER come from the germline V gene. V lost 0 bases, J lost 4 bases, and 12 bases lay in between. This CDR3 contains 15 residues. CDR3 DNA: TGCGCCAGCAGCCAAGATAGGCAGGGAGGCTATGGCTACACCTTC. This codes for CASSQDRQGGYGYTF.

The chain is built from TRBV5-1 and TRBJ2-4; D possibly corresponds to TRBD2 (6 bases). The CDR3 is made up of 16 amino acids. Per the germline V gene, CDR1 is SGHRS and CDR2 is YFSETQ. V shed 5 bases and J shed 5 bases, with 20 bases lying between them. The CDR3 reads CASSFTSGLRENIQYF. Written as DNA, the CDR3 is TGCGCCAGCAGTTTTACTTCGGGACTGCGGGAAAACATTCAGTACTTC. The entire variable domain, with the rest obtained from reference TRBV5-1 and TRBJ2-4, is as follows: KAGVTQTPRYLIKTRGQQVTLSCSPISGHRSVSWYQQTPGQGLQFLFEYFSETQRNKGNFPGRFSGRQFSNSRSEMNVSTLELGDSALYLCASSFTSGLRENIQYFGAGTRLSVL.

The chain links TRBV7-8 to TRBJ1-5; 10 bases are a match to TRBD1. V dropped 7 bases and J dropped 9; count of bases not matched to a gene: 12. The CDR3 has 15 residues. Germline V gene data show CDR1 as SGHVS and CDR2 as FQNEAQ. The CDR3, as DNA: TGTGCCAGCACCGGGAGGGGACAGGGGACATTGCCCCAGCATTTT. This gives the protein CASTGRGQGTLPQHF.

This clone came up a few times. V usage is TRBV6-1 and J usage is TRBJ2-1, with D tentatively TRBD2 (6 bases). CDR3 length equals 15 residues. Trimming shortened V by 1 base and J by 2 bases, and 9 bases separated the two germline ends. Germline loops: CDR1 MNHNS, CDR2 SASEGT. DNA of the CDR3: TGTGCCAGCAGTGAAGGGGTAGCGGCCTACAATGAGCAGTTCTTC. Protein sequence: CASSEGVAAYNEQFF.

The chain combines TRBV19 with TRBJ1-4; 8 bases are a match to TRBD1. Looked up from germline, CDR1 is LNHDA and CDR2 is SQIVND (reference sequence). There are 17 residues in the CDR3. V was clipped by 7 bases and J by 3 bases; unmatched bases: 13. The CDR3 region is CASTLDRDEVANEKLFF. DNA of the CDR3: TGTGCCAGTACCTTGGACAGGGACGAGGTTGCTAATGAAAAACTGTTTTTT.

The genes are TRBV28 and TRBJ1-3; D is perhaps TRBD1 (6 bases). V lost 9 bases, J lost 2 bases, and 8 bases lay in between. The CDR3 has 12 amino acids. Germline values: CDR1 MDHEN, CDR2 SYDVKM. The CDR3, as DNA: TGTGCCAGTCGGGACACTGGAAACACCATATATTTT. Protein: CASRDTGNTIYF.

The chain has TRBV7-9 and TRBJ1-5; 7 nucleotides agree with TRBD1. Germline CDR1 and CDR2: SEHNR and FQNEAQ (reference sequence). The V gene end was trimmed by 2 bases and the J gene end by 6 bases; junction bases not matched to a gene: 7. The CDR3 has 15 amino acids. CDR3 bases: TGTGCCAGCAGCTTATCGGCAGGGGGGATTCAGCCCCAGCATTTT. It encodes CASSLSAGGIQPQHF.

The CDR3 loop is CASSSRRGGNYGYTF. DNA of the CDR3: TGTGCCAGCAGTTCCCGCCGCGGCGGGAACTATGGCTACACCTTC. This chain uses TRBV28 with TRBJ1-2; D is unclear. Per the germline V gene, CDR1 is MDHEN and CDR2 is SYDVKM. Trimming took off 4 bases at V and 2 bases at J, with 14 bases between the two ends. CDR3 length equals 15 residues.

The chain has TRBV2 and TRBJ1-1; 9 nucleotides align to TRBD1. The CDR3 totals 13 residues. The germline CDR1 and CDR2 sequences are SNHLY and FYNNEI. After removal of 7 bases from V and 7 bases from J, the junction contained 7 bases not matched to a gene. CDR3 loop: CASKGQGKIEAFF. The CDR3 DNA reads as TGTGCCAGCAAGGGACAGGGAAAAATTGAAGCTTTCTTT.